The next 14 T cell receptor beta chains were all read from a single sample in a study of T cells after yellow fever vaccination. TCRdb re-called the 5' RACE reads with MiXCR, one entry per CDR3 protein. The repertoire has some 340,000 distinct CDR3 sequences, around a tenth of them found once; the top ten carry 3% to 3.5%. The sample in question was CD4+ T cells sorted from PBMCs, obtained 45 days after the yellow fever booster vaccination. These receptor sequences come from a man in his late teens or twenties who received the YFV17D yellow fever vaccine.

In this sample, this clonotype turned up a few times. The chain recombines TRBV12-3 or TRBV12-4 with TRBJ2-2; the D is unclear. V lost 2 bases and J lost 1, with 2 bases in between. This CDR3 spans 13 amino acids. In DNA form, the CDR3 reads TGTGCCAGCAGTTTACTGAACACCGGGGAGCTGTTTTTT. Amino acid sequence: CASSLLNTGELFF.

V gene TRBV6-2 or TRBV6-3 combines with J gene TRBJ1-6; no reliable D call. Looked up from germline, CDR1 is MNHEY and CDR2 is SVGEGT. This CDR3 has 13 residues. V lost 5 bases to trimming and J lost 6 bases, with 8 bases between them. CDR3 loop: CASSRLLNSPLHF. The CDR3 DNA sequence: TGTGCCAGCAGTCGACTTCTTAATTCACCCCTCCACTTT.

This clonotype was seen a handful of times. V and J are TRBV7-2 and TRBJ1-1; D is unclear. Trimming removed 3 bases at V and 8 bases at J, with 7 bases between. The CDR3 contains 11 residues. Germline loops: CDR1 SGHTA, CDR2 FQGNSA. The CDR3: CASSFFREAFF. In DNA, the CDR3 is TGTGCCAGCAGCTTTTTCAGGGAAGCTTTCTTT. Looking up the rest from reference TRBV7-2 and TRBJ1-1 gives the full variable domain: GAGVSQSPSNKVTEKGKDVELRCDPISGHTALYWYRQSLGQGLEFLIYFQGNSAPDKSGLPSDRFSAERTGGSVSTLTIQRTQQEDSAVYLCASSFFREAFFGQGTRLTVV.

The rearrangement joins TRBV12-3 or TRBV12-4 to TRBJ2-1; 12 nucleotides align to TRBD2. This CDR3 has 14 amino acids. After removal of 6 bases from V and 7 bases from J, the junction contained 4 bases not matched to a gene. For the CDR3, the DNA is TGTGCCAGCAGGACTAGCGGGGGAAATAATGAGCAGTTCTTC. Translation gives CASRTSGGNNEQFF.

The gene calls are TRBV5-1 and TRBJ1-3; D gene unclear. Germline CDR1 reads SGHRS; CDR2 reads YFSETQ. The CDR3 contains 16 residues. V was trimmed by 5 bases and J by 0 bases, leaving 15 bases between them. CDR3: CASSSGPGGSGNTIYF. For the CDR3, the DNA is TGCGCCAGCAGTTCAGGACCAGGAGGCTCTGGAAACACCATATATTTT.

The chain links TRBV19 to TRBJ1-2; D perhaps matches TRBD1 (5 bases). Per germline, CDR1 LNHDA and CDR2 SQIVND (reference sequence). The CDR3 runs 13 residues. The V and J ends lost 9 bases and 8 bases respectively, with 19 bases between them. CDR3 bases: TGTGCCAGCCAAACGGGCCCGGGACGGGGCTACACCTTC. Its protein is CASQTGPGRGYTF.

CDR3 region: CASSSDPADTQYF. The CDR3 DNA reads TGTGCCAGCAGCTCGGACCCGGCAGATACGCAGTATTTT. This chain uses TRBV9 with TRBJ2-3; D unresolved. This CDR3 is built from 13 residues. Per germline, CDR1 SGDLS and CDR2 YYNGEE. The V end lost 4 bases, the J end lost 4 bases, and 10 bases lay between the germline ends.

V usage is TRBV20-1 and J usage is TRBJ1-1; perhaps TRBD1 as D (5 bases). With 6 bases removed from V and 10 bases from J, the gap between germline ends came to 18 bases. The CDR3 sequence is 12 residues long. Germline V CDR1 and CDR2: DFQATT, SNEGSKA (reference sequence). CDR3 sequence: CSALRQTLGAFF. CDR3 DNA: TGCAGTGCCCTTCGACAGACCCTCGGAGCTTTCTTT.

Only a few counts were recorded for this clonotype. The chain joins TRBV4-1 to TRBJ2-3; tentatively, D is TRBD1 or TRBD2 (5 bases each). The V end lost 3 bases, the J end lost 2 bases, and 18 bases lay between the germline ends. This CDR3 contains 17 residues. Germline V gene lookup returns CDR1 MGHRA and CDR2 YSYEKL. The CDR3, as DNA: TGCGCCAGCAGCCAGCTACCGGGACGCCTTATCACAGATACGCAGTATTTT. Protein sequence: CASSQLPGRLITDTQYF.

DNA of the CDR3: TGTGCCAGCTCACCAAATGGCAGGGCAGGAAACACCATATATTTT. Encoded protein: CASSPNGRAGNTIYF. The chain employs TRBV18 and TRBJ1-3; D is perhaps TRBD1 (5 bases). The CDR3 is 15 amino acids. With 2 bases removed from V and 4 bases from J, the gap between germline ends came to 12 bases. CDR1 KGHSH and CDR2 LQKENI come from the germline V gene.

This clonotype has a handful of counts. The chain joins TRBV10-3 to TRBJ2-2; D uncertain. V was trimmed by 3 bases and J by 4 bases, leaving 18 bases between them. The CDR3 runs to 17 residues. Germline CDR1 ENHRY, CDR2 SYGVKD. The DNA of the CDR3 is TGTGCCATCAGTGACCATCGAGTAGGGCCCAGCACCGGGGAGCTGTTTTTT. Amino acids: CAISDHRVGPSTGELFF.

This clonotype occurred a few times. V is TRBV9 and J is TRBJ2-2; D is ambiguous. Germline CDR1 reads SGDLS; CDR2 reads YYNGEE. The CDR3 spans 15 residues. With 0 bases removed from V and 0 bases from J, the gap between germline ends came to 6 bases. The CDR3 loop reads CASSVAGSNTGELFF. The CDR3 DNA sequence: TGTGCCAGCAGCGTAGCTGGGTCGAACACCGGGGAGCTGTTTTTT.

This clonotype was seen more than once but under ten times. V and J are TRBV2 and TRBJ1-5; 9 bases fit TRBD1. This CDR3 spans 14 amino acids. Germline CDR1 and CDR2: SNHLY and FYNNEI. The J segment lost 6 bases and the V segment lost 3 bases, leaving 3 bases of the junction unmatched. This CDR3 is CASSDGTGSQPQHF. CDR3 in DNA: TGTGCCAGCAGTGACGGGACAGGGAGTCAGCCCCAGCATTTT.

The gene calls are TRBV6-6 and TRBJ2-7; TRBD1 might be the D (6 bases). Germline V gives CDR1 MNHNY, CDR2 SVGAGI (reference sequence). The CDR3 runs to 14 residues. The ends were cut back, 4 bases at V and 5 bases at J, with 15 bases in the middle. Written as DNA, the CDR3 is TGTGCCAGCAGTTGGGGTCAGGGGAAGGACGAGCAGTACGTC. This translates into CASSWGQGKDEQYV.